The sequence of this T cell receptor (beta chain) was determined in a study of Ad26.COV2.S vaccination and SARS-CoV-2 variants. At the level of the study: Administration of Ad26.COV2.S was intramuscular, either once or twice 56 days apart.

Documented treatment: roughly 19 received Ad26.COV2.S at low or high dose, single or two shots; about five received placebo; per-sample allocation not given. Samples were taken on day 63 after the first vaccine or placebo injection. Vaccination employed an Ad26 vector expressing the Wuhan-strain SARS-CoV-2 spike. This CDR3 is 16 amino acids long. Germline assignment: CDR1 LGHDT and CDR2 YNNKEL (reference sequence). Germline trimming cut 4 bases from V and 4 bases from J; bases unmatched to any gene: 9. This clone has more than one count but fewer than ten. Some clones are missing from TCRdb's copy, which holds only in-frame ones; the method was immunoSEQ multiplex PCR. The data contain around 250,000 clones, around 87% of them singletons.

Sequencing was performed on peripheral blood, taken in a trial of Ad26.COV2.S vaccine versus placebo. This TCR derives from a person aged 18 to 59 who received the Ad26.COV2.S COVID-19 vaccine or a placebo. This chain links TRBV3-1 (or the pseudogene TRBV3-2) with TRBJ2-7; 11 nucleotides align to TRBD2. CDR3: CASSPVEGLAVYEQYF. The CDR3, as DNA: TGTGCCAGCAGCCCGGTGGAGGGACTAGCGGTATACGAGCAGTACTTC.